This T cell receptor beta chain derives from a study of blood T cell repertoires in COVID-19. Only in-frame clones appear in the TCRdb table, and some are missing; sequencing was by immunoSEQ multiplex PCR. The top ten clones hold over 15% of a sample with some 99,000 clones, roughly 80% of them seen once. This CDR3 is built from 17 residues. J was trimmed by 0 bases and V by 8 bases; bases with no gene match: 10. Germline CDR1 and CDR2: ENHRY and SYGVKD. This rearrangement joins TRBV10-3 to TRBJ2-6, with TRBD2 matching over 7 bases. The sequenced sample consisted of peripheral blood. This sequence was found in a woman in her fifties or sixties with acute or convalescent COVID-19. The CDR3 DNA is TGTGCCATCTCGGACCCAGCGGGGTACTCTGGGGCCAACGTCCTGACTTTC. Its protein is CAISDPAGYSGANVLTF.